This TCR beta chain was documented in a study of cytomegalovirus exposure and HLA in healthy donors. Study-wide points: The study labeled fewer than 200 TCR beta chains cytomegalovirus-associated. Usually a TCR sequence was rare, but some public TCRs were found in many donors. Most CMV-associated TCR beta chains were later found to appear HLA-restricted.

PCR primers comprised 60 Vbeta and 13 Jbeta primers. The assay was immunoSEQ multiplex PCR, and TCRdb's table has in-frame clones only and misses some. This table holds some 130,000 clones, 70% to 80% found once. Samples came from healthy bone marrow donors. Germline V gene lookup returns CDR1 SGHNT and CDR2 YYREEE (reference sequence). Germline trimming cut 0 bases from V and 4 bases from J; bases unmatched to any gene: 7. The CDR3 extends over 16 amino acids. About this clone: What it binds is unknown.

The source material was PBMCs. The receptor comes from a female donor in good health and CMV-seronegative. V usage is TRBV5-4 and J usage is TRBJ2-7; 10 bases are shared with TRBD2. In DNA, the CDR3 is TGTGCCAGCAGCTTGGATCAAGGTAGCGGGAGGTACGAGCAGTACTTC. Protein sequence: CASSLDQGSGRYEQYF.